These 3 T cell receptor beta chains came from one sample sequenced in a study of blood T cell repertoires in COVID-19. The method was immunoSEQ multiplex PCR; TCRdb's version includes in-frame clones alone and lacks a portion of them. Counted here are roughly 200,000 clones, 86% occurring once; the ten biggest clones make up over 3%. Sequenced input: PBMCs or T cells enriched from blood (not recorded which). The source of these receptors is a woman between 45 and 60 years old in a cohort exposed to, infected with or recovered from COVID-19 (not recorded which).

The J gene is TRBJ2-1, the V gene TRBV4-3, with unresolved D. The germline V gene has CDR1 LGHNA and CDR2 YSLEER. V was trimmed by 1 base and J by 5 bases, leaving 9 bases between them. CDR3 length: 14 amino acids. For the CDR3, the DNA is TGCGCCAGCAGCCAAGTGGGCCCGCACAATGAGCAGTTCTTC. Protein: CASSQVGPHNEQFF.

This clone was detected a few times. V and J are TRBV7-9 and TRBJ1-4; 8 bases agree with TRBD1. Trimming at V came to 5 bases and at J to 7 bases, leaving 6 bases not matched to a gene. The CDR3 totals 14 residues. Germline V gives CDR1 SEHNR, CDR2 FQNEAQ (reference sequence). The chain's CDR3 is CASSVTRGREKLFF. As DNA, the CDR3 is TGTGCCAGCAGCGTTACCAGGGGGCGTGAAAAACTGTTTTTT.

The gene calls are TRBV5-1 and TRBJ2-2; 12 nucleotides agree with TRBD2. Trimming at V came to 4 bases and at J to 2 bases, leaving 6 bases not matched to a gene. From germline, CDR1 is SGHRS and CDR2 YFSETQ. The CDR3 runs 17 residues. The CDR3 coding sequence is TGCGCCAGCAGCACCGGGACTAGCGGGCATAACACCGGGGAGCTGTTTTTT. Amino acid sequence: CASSTGTSGHNTGELFF. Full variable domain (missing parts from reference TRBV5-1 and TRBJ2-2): KAGVTQTPRYLIKTRGQQVTLSCSPISGHRSVSWYQQTPGQGLQFLFEYFSETQRNKGNFPGRFSGRQFSNSRSEMNVSTLELGDSALYLCASSTGTSGHNTGELFFGEGSRLTVL.